Listed below are T cell receptor beta chains from one sample, sequenced in a study of blood T cell repertoires in COVID-19. The protocol was immunoSEQ multiplex PCR, while the TCRdb copy is restricted to in-frame clones and leaves out a portion. This table has 110,000 or so clones, roughly 80% appearing once. Sequenced: peripheral blood. Source of these receptors: a man between 50 and 59 years old with acute or convalescent COVID-19. The CDR3 runs from the conserved cysteine through the conserved F or W. A D gene is named only where the DNA matches it firmly. The size field is filled for only some rows; it gives once, few, many or a size class.

V: TRBV10-3; D: TRBD1; J: TRBJ1-1; length: 13; size: -; DNA: TGTGCCAGTCGCCAGGGGGAACGCACTGAAGCTTTCTTT; CDR3: CASRQGERTEAFF
V: TRBV18; D: TRBD2; J: TRBJ2-2; length: 16; size: -; DNA: TGTGCCAGCTCACCCCAACGACTAGCGGAGGCCGGGGAGCTGTTTTTT; CDR3: CASSPQRLAEAGELFF
V: TRBV5-1; D: -; J: TRBJ1-1; length: 14; size: -; DNA: TGCGCCAGCAGCTTCGGGGGGGCGGGCACTGAAGCTTTCTTT; CDR3: CASSFGGAGTEAFF
V: TRBV7-3; D: TRBD2; J: TRBJ2-3; length: 16; size: -; DNA: TGTGCCAGCAGCCCGCAAGGTTCTAGCGGGGTAGATACGCAGTATTTT; CDR3: CASSPQGSSGVDTQYF
V: TRBV9; D: TRBD1; J: TRBJ2-5; length: 15; size: -; DNA: TGTGCCAGCAGCGAACGGACAGGGTCGAAAGAGACCCAGTACTTC; CDR3: CASSERTGSKETQYF
V: TRBV28; D: -; J: TRBJ2-1; length: 14; size: -; DNA: TGTGCCAGCTGCGTCGGGACTCCCTACAATGAGCAGTTCTTC; CDR3: CASCVGTPYNEQFF
V: TRBV30; D: -; J: TRBJ2-1; length: 14; size: -; DNA: TGTGCCTGGAGTGTTCAGCGCAGATACAATGAGCAGTTCTTC; CDR3: CAWSVQRRYNEQFF
V: TRBV24-1; D: TRBD2; J: TRBJ2-1; length: 16; size: -; DNA: TGTGCCACCAGTTATGGTAGCGGGGGCTCCTACAATGAGCAGTTCTTC; CDR3: CATSYGSGGSYNEQFF
V: TRBV19; D: -; J: TRBJ2-2; length: 15; size: -; DNA: TGTGCCAGTAGTATAGACCCAAGAGGGTCCGGGGAGCTGTTTTTT; CDR3: CASSIDPRGSGELFF
V: TRBV3-1/TRBV3-2; D: TRBD1; J: TRBJ1-1; length: 16; size: -; DNA: TGTGCCAGCAGCCCCCGGAGCAGGGGGCTAAGCACTGAAGCTTTCTTT; CDR3: CASSPRSRGLSTEAFF
V: TRBV9; D: TRBD2; J: TRBJ2-3; length: 16; size: -; DNA: TGTGCCAGCAGCGTACAGCGGGGGGGCCCAACAGATACGCAGTATTTT; CDR3: CASSVQRGGPTDTQYF
V: TRBV30; D: TRBD1; J: TRBJ1-4; length: 14; size: -; DNA: TGTGCCTGGAGCGGCCACAGGGGGAGTGAAAAACTGTTTTTT; CDR3: CAWSGHRGSEKLFF
V: TRBV10-1; D: -; J: TRBJ2-2; length: 14; size: -; DNA: TGCGCCAGCAGTGAGTCGCAAGGGGCCGGGGAGCTGTTTTTT; CDR3: CASSESQGAGELFF
V: TRBV24-1; D: -; J: TRBJ2-1; length: 15; size: -; DNA: TGTGCCACCAGTGATTTGTATCAGGAAAGCAATGAGCAGTTCTTC; CDR3: CATSDLYQESNEQFF
V: TRBV10-3; D: -; J: TRBJ2-1; length: 15; size: -; DNA: TGTGCCATCAGTGAGTCTACAGGTGTCAATGAATCGCAGTTCTTC; CDR3: CAISESTGVNESQFF
V: TRBV7-3; D: -; J: TRBJ2-1; length: 13; size: -; DNA: TGTGCCAGCAGCTTAACCCGAGACAATGAGCAGTTCTTC; CDR3: CASSLTRDNEQFF
V: TRBV7-2; D: -; J: TRBJ1-6; length: 14; size: -; DNA: TGTGCCAGCAGCCAAGCGGGCAGTTATTCACCCCTCCACTTT; CDR3: CASSQAGSYSPLHF
V: TRBV9; D: -; J: TRBJ1-6; length: 17; size: -; DNA: TGTGCCAGCAGCGTAGGCTCGATCTCCTCGGGAAGCTCACCCCTCCACTTT; CDR3: CASSVGSISSGSSPLHF
V: TRBV28; D: TRBD2; J: TRBJ2-3; length: 14; size: -; DNA: TGTGCCAGCCGTACTAGCGGGGGCACAGATACGCAGTATTTT; CDR3: CASRTSGGTDTQYF
V: TRBV9; D: -; J: TRBJ1-5; length: 15; size: -; DNA: TGTGCCAGCAGCGCCCGGGACAACCTAGGGACGCCCCAGCATTTT; CDR3: CASSARDNLGTPQHF
V: TRBV5-1; D: -; J: TRBJ1-2; length: 15; size: -; DNA: TGCGCCAGCAGCTTGGATCTAGGGGTCTACTATGGCTACACCTTC; CDR3: CASSLDLGVYYGYTF
V: TRBV5-6; D: -; J: TRBJ1-2; length: 13; size: once; DNA: TGTGCCAGCAGCTCCCCCCGGGGGGGTGGCTACACCTTC; CDR3: CASSSPRGGGYTF
V: TRBV5-5; D: TRBD1; J: TRBJ1-5; length: 15; size: few; DNA: TGTGCCAGCAGCCCGGGGGGGACAGGGTATCAGCCCCAGCATTTT; CDR3: CASSPGGTGYQPQHF
V: TRBV7-3; D: -; J: TRBJ2-7; length: 15; size: -; DNA: TGTGCCAGCAGCTCGCAAGCGGGTACGGGGTACGAGCAGTACTTC; CDR3: CASSSQAGTGYEQYF
V: TRBV2; D: TRBD1; J: TRBJ1-2; length: 14; size: -; DNA: TGTGCCAGCAGTGGTCCCGACAGGGTAGATGGCTACACCTTC; CDR3: CASSGPDRVDGYTF
V: TRBV19; D: -; J: TRBJ2-7; length: 14; size: few; DNA: TGTGCCAGTAGTATTTTCCCCCAGGGCTACGAGCAGTACTTC; CDR3: CASSIFPQGYEQYF
V: TRBV15; D: -; J: TRBJ1-5; length: 14; size: few; DNA: TGTGCCACCAGCAGAGATTGGGGGGATCAGCCCCAGCATTTT; CDR3: CATSRDWGDQPQHF
V: TRBV4-2; D: -; J: TRBJ1-4; length: 12; size: -; DNA: TGTGCCAGCAGCCACCTAAGAGAAAAACTGTTTTTT; CDR3: CASSHLREKLFF
V: TRBV5-1; D: TRBD1; J: TRBJ1-3; length: 16; size: -; DNA: TGCGCCAGCAGCCTAGGACAGGGGGCATTTGGAAACACCATATATTTT; CDR3: CASSLGQGAFGNTIYF
V: TRBV28; D: TRBD1; J: TRBJ1-4; length: 14; size: -; DNA: TGTGCCAGCAGGGGGGGGACAGGGAATGAAAAACTGTTTTTT; CDR3: CASRGGTGNEKLFF
V: TRBV11-2; D: TRBD1; J: TRBJ1-6; length: 17; size: -; DNA: TGTGCCAGCAGCTTAGGAGGGGGACAGATCTTAAATTCACCCCTCCACTTT; CDR3: CASSLGGGQILNSPLHF
V: TRBV29-1; D: -; J: TRBJ1-2; length: 13; size: -; DNA: TGCAGCGTTGAAGGCCTAACAGGGAATGGCTACACCTTC; CDR3: CSVEGLTGNGYTF
V: TRBV28; D: -; J: TRBJ1-3; length: 15; size: -; DNA: TGTGCCAGCAGTTTACAGCGGTCTGGGGGAAACACCATATATTTT; CDR3: CASSLQRSGGNTIYF
V: TRBV7-2; D: -; J: TRBJ1-5; length: 15; size: few; DNA: TGTGCCAGCAGCTCGACAGCTATTAGCAATCAGCCCCAGCATTTT; CDR3: CASSSTAISNQPQHF
V: TRBV27; D: -; J: TRBJ1-6; length: 14; size: -; DNA: TGTGCCAGCAGTTTCGGGGGGGCATATTCACCCCTCCACTTT; CDR3: CASSFGGAYSPLHF
V: TRBV28; D: TRBD1; J: TRBJ2-5; length: 16; size: -; DNA: TGTGCCAGCAGTTCCCCCGGGACAGGGGTTCAAGAGACCCAGTACTTC; CDR3: CASSSPGTGVQETQYF
V: TRBV6-5; D: TRBD1; J: TRBJ2-3; length: 14; size: -; DNA: TGTGCCAGCCGACAGGGGATAATCCCAGATACGCAGTATTTT; CDR3: CASRQGIIPDTQYF